Listed here are 13 T cell receptor beta chains from one sample, sequenced in a study of regulatory T cells in long-lasting Graves disease. Regarding time point: newly diagnosed GD, antithyroid drugs for less than 3 months. RNA isolated from PBMCs was used to make the TCR library. The authors built TCR beta libraries using iRepertoire HTBI primers and Arm-PCR of CDR3 regions. MiXCR was run by TCRdb on the multiplex PCR reads, yielding one entry per CDR3 protein. The profile shows around 250,000 distinct CDR3 sequences, roughly 18% of them singletons. Sequenced material: peripheral blood mononuclear cells (PBMCs), taken at new diagnosis, from a patient treated with antithyroid drugs. The receptor source for this set is a female donor with Graves disease.

V usage is TRBV6-2 or TRBV6-3 and J usage is TRBJ2-3; D tentatively fits TRBD1 or TRBD2 (5 bases each). V shed 4 bases and J shed 2 bases, with 10 bases lying between them. The CDR3 contains 14 residues. The V gene's germline CDR1 is MNHEY and CDR2 SVGEGT. CDR3 amino acids: CASSFGTNTDTQYF. CDR3 coding DNA: TGTGCCAGCAGTTTCGGGACCAACACAGATACGCAGTATTTT.

This clonotype was seen ten or more times. The gene calls are TRBV30 and TRBJ2-1; D remains ambiguous. The V end was cut by 2 bases, the J end by 5 bases, with 7 bases between. There are 12 residues in the CDR3. Germline lookup yields CDR1 GTSNPN and CDR2 SVGIG (reference sequence). CDR3 nucleotide sequence: TGTGCCTGGAGTCCCCTGGACAATGAGCAGTTCTTC. The encoded protein is CAWSPLDNEQFF.

This clonotype was recorded only once. V usage is TRBV12-5 and J usage is TRBJ2-1; 8 bases match TRBD2. The germline V gene has CDR1 LGHNT and CDR2 FRNRAP. Trimming removed 1 base from V and 11 bases from J; junction bases left unmatched: 1. The CDR3 is 12 residues long. This CDR3 reads CASGLGLAKQFF. CDR3 DNA sequence: TGTGCTAGTGGTTTGGGACTAGCGAAGCAGTTCTTC.

The sample holds many counts of this clonotype. This chain joins TRBV19 and TRBJ1-5; no reliable D call. V lost 7 bases and J 2 bases, leaving 12 bases between the germline ends. Germline assignment: CDR1 LNHDA and CDR2 SQIVND (reference sequence). The CDR3 covers 14 residues. The CDR3 is CASTGDFGNQPQHF. CDR3 coding DNA: TGTGCCAGTACCGGGGATTTTGGCAATCAGCCCCAGCATTTT.

This clonotype was seen at least ten times. The CDR3 region is CATSKRETQYF. The CDR3 DNA sequence: TGTGCCACCAGCAAACGGGAGACCCAGTACTTC. The rearrangement joins TRBV15 to TRBJ2-5; D is ambiguous. V lost 4 bases to trimming and J lost 5 bases, with 5 bases between them. The germline V gene encodes CDR1 LNHNV and CDR2 YYDKDF (reference sequence). There are 11 residues in the CDR3.

The table lists this clonotype with many counts. The rearrangement links TRBV2 to TRBJ2-5; maybe TRBD2 (5 bases). There are 14 residues in the CDR3. The germline V gene encodes CDR1 SNHLY and CDR2 FYNNEI. The V and J ends lost 7 bases and 5 bases respectively, with 17 bases between them. The CDR3 loop is CASKHERLLETQYF. The CDR3 bases are TGTGCCAGCAAGCATGAGCGGCTCCTTGAGACCCAGTACTTC.

This clonotype was recorded many times. V and J are TRBV9 and TRBJ2-7; D gene unclear. CDR3 size: 13 residues. Germline lookup yields CDR1 SGDLS and CDR2 YYNGEE. V was clipped by 2 bases and J by 4 bases, with 10 bases between them. The CDR3 bases are TGTGCCAGCAGCGTTCAACTGGGATACGAGCAGTACTTC. Encoded protein: CASSVQLGYEQYF.

This clonotype showed up just a few times. The junction departs from germline at one end; a sequencing error may be responsible. The J gene is TRBJ2-1, the V gene TRBV9; weak D call: TRBD2 (6 bases). In germline, CDR1 is SGDLS, CDR2 YYNGEE. The CDR3 is 14 amino acids. Written as DNA, the CDR3 is TGTGCCAGCGGCGTGGGCGGGACCTACAATGAGCAGTTCTTC. Translated: CASGVGGTYNEQFF.

This clonotype was seen many times. The genes are TRBV7-9 and TRBJ2-5, with unresolved D. Germline assignment: CDR1 SEHNR and CDR2 FQNEAQ (reference sequence). There are 11 residues in the CDR3. V dropped 0 bases and J dropped 12 bases, with 8 bases sitting between them. In DNA form, the CDR3 reads TGTGCCAGCAGCTTAGCTTTTGACGAGTACTTC. Protein sequence: CASSLAFDEYF.

This clonotype was seen many times. This rearrangement joins TRBV6-2 or TRBV6-3 to TRBJ1-1; D remains ambiguous. The germline V and J ends were trimmed by 8 bases and 3 bases, with 13 bases remaining between them. Germline V gives CDR1 MNHEY, CDR2 SVGEGT. This CDR3 is 13 amino acids long. The CDR3 reads CASQIDRYTEAFF. CDR3 coding DNA: TGTGCCAGCCAAATAGACCGATACACTGAAGCTTTCTTT.

This clonotype was found many times. The genes are TRBV7-2 and TRBJ1-6, with TRBD1 identical over 10 bases. The CDR3 consists of 15 residues. CDR1 is SGHTA and CDR2 is FQGNSA in the germline V gene. The ends lost 1 base at V and 10 bases at J; junction bases unmatched: 4. Here the CDR3 DNA reads TGTGCCAGCAGCTTAGTTGGGGACAGGGGATCACCCCTCCACTTT. Protein: CASSLVGDRGSPLHF.

This clonotype was detected ten times or more. The genes are TRBV3-1 and TRBJ1-4; a possible D gene is TRBD1 (6 bases). Germline V gene data show CDR1 as LGHDT and CDR2 as YNNKEL (reference sequence). V was pared by 5 bases and J by 5 bases, with 12 bases between. This CDR3 contains 14 residues. CDR3 in DNA: TGTGCCAGCAGCGACACAGGGAGCAATGAAAAACTGTTTTTT. This encodes CASSDTGSNEKLFF.

This clonotype was found many times. This sequence joins TRBV7-3 and TRBJ2-2; D remains ambiguous. The CDR3 runs 13 residues. Germline CDR1 and CDR2: SGHTA and FQGTGA. The germline V and J ends were trimmed by 4 bases and 4 bases, with 7 bases remaining between them. The CDR3: CASSSSSTGELFF. The CDR3 nucleotides are TGTGCCAGCAGCTCGAGCTCCACCGGGGAGCTGTTTTTT.